These T cell receptor beta chains were read from a single sample in a study of vaccination and CD4 T cells after COVID-19. The antigens these receptors bind are not known. TCRdb reprocessed the PCR reads via MiXCR and lists one record per CDR3 protein. The table shows around 16,000 distinct CDR3 sequences, with about 80% occurring only once. Sample: CD4+ T cells from blood, cultured in vitro. Receptors were obtained from a human donor who had recovered from COVID-19. Both conserved end residues are part of each CDR3. Fields, in order: V gene, J gene, CDR3 length, CDR3 protein.

>TRBV19|TRBJ1-1|14
CASNPGWETTEAFF
>TRBV6-5|TRBJ1-2|13
CASSYGQNHGYTF
>TRBV20-1|TRBJ1-5|16
CSARDGRGFGNQPQHF
>TRBV12-3/TRBV12-4|TRBJ1-2|14
CASRSWVVGYGYTF
>TRBV18|TRBJ1-5|15
CASSRDRGQGQPQHF
>TRBV20-1|TRBJ2-3|10
CSFRADTQYF
>TRBV7-2|TRBJ1-6|16
CASSPQGGGYNSPLHF
>TRBV28|TRBJ2-7|15
CASSPPGTASYEQYF
>TRBV7-2|TRBJ2-1|15
CASSSSRDGYNEQFF
>TRBV20-1|TRBJ2-1|13
CSASLSRTNEQFF
>TRBV6-2/TRBV6-3|TRBJ2-7|16
CASSYVGRGPSYEQYF
>TRBV6-5|TRBJ2-7|17
CASSYSSGLKVSYEQYF
>TRBV28|TRBJ2-1|15
CASTVLAGGGNEQFF
>TRBV20-1|TRBJ1-6|14
CSAEGPGRNSPLHF
>TRBV7-2|TRBJ1-6|14
CASSPGQGPGPLHF
>TRBV11-2|TRBJ2-7|15
CASSLGPGPSNEQYF
>TRBV27|TRBJ2-3|15
CASSGGSLNTDTQYF
>TRBV20-1|TRBJ1-6|15
CSAREGGSYNSPLHF
>TRBV20-1|TRBJ2-3|13
CSHSGRGTDTQYF
>TRBV6-5|TRBJ2-1|18
CASSYSKFLAPSYNEQFF
>TRBV20-1|TRBJ1-2|14
CSAAKGSLAYGYTF
>TRBV20-1|TRBJ1-5|10
CSASNQPQHF
>TRBV7-2|TRBJ1-5|13
CASSLFFDQPQHF
>TRBV28|TRBJ1-5|16
CASIPRSPVFNQPQHF
>TRBV19|TRBJ2-5|14
CASSNGLARETQYF
>TRBV30|TRBJ1-1|10
CAWGSTEAFF
>TRBV12-3/TRBV12-4|TRBJ2-1|20
CASSLENPGLAGSSYNEQFF
>TRBV6-1|TRBJ2-7|13
CASTLQFRYEQYF
>TRBV7-9|TRBJ1-2|16
CASSLVGARNNYGYTF
>TRBV5-8|TRBJ1-6|17
CASSAHRGSSYNSPLHF
>TRBV20-1|TRBJ1-6|14
CSATLGQGNSPLHF
>TRBV27|TRBJ1-1|17
CASSLGRTGGPWATAFF
>TRBV20-1|TRBJ2-3|14
CSASLGTSGRMAYF
>TRBV6-1|TRBJ1-5|17
CASSAPKGQGRNQPQHF
>TRBV20-1|TRBJ2-4|14
CSAPETWSDNIQYF
>TRBV7-2|TRBJ1-3|17
CASSLGFRGSTGNTIYF
>TRBV19|TRBJ1-5|20
CASTGHGTANPLASNQPQHF
>TRBV15|TRBJ1-5|15
CATRTGGTRNQPQHF
>TRBV20-1|TRBJ2-5|15
CSARPPGPYQETQYF